The source of this TCR beta chain is a study of CD8 T cells in ankylosing spondylitis. TCRdb passed the 5' RACE reads through MiXCR, listing each CDR3 protein once. The profile covers hundreds of thousands of distinct CDR3 sequences, with 12% appearing a single time and around 0.51% taken by the ten largest. CDR1 is SGHVS and CDR2 is FQNEAQ in the germline V gene. V was shortened by 4 bases and J by 4 bases, with 10 bases between the two germline ends. This CDR3 contains 13 residues. Broader study findings: What seemed typical of ankylosing spondylitis blood was a TCR beta motif built from roughly eight highly homologous variants. Relatively rare in peripheral blood, disease-linked clones were also CD8+.

There are a few counts of this clonotype. What it binds is not known. This clonotype was sampled from a male donor with ankylosing spondylitis. Sequencing was carried out using blood, either unsorted or a sorted T cell fraction (not recorded which). J is TRBJ2-5 and V is TRBV7-8; D gene unclear. CDR3 nucleotide sequence: TGTGCCAGCAGCTCCCGGGTCCCAGAGACCCAGTACTTC. The encoded protein is CASSSRVPETQYF.